This TCR beta chain was identified in a study of blood T cell repertoires in COVID-19. For the study at large: Samples taken during acute and convalescent COVID-19 were collected in the United States, Italy and Spain. Sources were T cells, B-cell-depleted T cells, or PBMCs; the material itself was cDNA or gDNA.

Original methodology: The assay estimated nucleated cells by amplifying reference gene primers. Assay: immunoSEQ multiplex PCR; the TCRdb copy retains only in-frame clones and omits some. V and J calls and clone size are copied from that table; D and trimming were computed from the DNA. Among under 300,000 clones listed, about 81% were seen once. Germline-derived CDR1 and CDR2 are GTSNPN and SVGIG (reference sequence). V dropped 0 bases and J dropped 0 bases, with 5 bases sitting between them. CDR3 length equals 13 residues. Sequences were obtained from peripheral blood. The chain uses TRBV30 and TRBJ1-1; D call uncertain. This clonotype was obtained from a human donor with COVID-19, enrolled during active disease. The donor label of this sample is uncertain. DNA for the CDR3: TGTGCCTGGAGTGTAAACATGAACACTGAAGCTTTCTTT. It codes for CAWSVNMNTEAFF.